Below, 27 T cell receptor beta chains from the same sample are listed, as sequenced in a study of OX40 agonist ivuxolimab in advanced cancers. The library relied on the immunoSEQ multiplex PCR assay. This immuneACCESS table, as held by TCRdb, lists in-frame sequences with V and J called but not all clones. Of the missing ones, under half trace to an unresolved V gene in checked studies; the others have no known cause. The sample yields some 100,000 clones; 85% to 90% were counted once. About 2% of the sample comes from the top ten. The sequences come from CD4+ or CD8+ T cells sorted from blood, collected in a trial of the OX40 agonist ivuxolimab. The source of these receptors is an adult with an advanced solid tumor such as melanoma, head and neck, liver or kidney cancer.

This clone was counted many times. The rearrangement joins TRBV6-1 to TRBJ2-7, with TRBD2 matching over 8 bases. The CDR3 totals 15 residues. V was clipped by 4 bases and J by 5 bases; unmatched bases: 10. Germline V lookup: CDR1 MNHNS, CDR2 SASEGT. DNA for the CDR3: TGTGCCAGCAGTGGCACTAGCGGCACAAGGAACGAGCAGTACTTC. As protein: CASSGTSGTRNEQYF.

This chain connects TRBV7-8 to TRBJ1-2, with TRBD1 identical over 10 bases. The CDR3 sequence is 15 residues long. The V gene's germline CDR1 is SGHVS and CDR2 FQNEAQ. With 4 bases clipped from V and 2 bases from J, the junction kept 4 bases outside the gene matches. The CDR3 loop reads CASSSGQGENYGYTF. The CDR3 nucleotides are TGTGCCAGCAGCTCCGGACAGGGGGAAAACTATGGCTACACCTTC. Full variable domain (remainder filled in from reference TRBV7-8 and TRBJ1-2): GAGVSQSPRYKVAKRGQDVALRCDPISGHVSLFWYQQALGQGPEFLTYFQNEAQLDKSGLPSDRFFAERPEGSVSTLKIQRTQQEDSAVYLCASSSGQGENYGYTFGSGTRLTVV.

This chain joins TRBV25-1 and TRBJ1-2; TRBD1 is a possible D gene (6 bases). V was cut by 8 bases and J by 8 bases, with 15 bases left in between. Germline-derived CDR1 and CDR2 are MGHDK and SYGVNS. CDR3 length: 12 amino acids. The CDR3 region is CASQVGGGGYTF. In DNA form, the CDR3 reads TGTGCCAGCCAGGTGGGGGGCGGCGGCTACACCTTC.

The chain combines TRBV6-5 with TRBJ1-5; no definite D call. The CDR3 runs to 11 residues. CDR1 and CDR2 (germline): MNHEY, SVGAGI. V lost 5 bases and J lost 9, with 8 bases in between. CDR3 region: CASSEEGPQHF. DNA for the CDR3: TGTGCCAGCAGTGAGGAGGGGCCCCAGCATTTT.

A few counts support this clone. The chain joins TRBV7-8 to TRBJ2-1; 14 bases align to TRBD2. Germline CDR1 reads SGHVS; CDR2 reads FQNEAQ. The CDR3 contains 20 residues. V dropped 2 bases and J dropped 0; count of bases not matched to a gene: 9. CDR3 coding DNA: TGTGCCAGCAGCTTAACCGGGACTAGCGGGAGTAGGGGCTCCTACAATGAGCAGTTCTTC. It translates to CASSLTGTSGSRGSYNEQFF.

CDR3 DNA sequence: TGTGCCACCAGCAGAGATACAAAAGGGAGCGAGCAGTACTTC. Translating it yields CATSRDTKGSEQYF. This chain links TRBV15 with TRBJ2-7, with a tentative D call TRBD2 (5 bases). The germline V and J ends were trimmed by 0 bases and 6 bases, with 12 bases remaining between them. Germline CDR1 reads LNHNV; CDR2 reads YYDKDF (reference sequence). The CDR3 totals 14 residues.

This CDR3 reads CAWGTANQPQHF. DNA of the CDR3: TGTGCCTGGGGGACAGCCAATCAGCCCCAGCATTTT. This chain connects TRBV30 to TRBJ1-5; TRBD1 aligns across 7 bases. The V gene end was trimmed by 5 bases and the J gene end by 3 bases; junction bases not matched to a gene: 1. Germline V gene lookup returns CDR1 GTSNPN and CDR2 SVGIG (reference sequence). The CDR3 is 12 amino acids.

This chain connects TRBV28 to TRBJ2-7; 7 bases map to TRBD1. This CDR3 contains 17 residues. CDR1 is MDHEN, CDR2 SYDVKM, per germline. V dropped 5 bases and J dropped 2; count of bases not matched to a gene: 15. CDR3 amino acids: CASSPRPSGGWTYEQYF. In nucleotides, the CDR3 is TGTGCCAGCAGTCCCAGGCCTTCAGGGGGTTGGACCTACGAGCAGTACTTC. Full variable domain (remainder filled in from reference TRBV28 and TRBJ2-7): DVKVTQSSRYLVKRTGEKVFLECVQDMDHENMFWYRQDPGLGLRLIYFSYDVKMKEKGDIPEGYSVSREKKERFSLILESASTNQTSMYLCASSPRPSGGWTYEQYFGPGTRLTVT.

The J gene is TRBJ1-1, the V gene TRBV27, with D maybe TRBD1 (6 bases). Germline CDR1 MNHEY, CDR2 SMNVEV (reference sequence). V was trimmed by 3 bases and J by 5 bases, leaving 19 bases between them. This CDR3 has 16 amino acids. CDR3 protein: CASSFGGYRVGTEAFF. The CDR3 DNA reads TGTGCCAGCAGTTTTGGGGGGTACAGGGTCGGGACTGAAGCTTTCTTT.

V gene TRBV11-3 combines with J gene TRBJ1-4; D is undetermined. From germline, CDR1 is SGHNT and CDR2 YENEEA. The CDR3 has 14 amino acids. V was trimmed by 6 bases and J by 3 bases, leaving 11 bases between them. CDR3 in amino acids: CASSLGEANEKLFF. The CDR3 DNA follows: TGTGCCAGCAGTCTCGGCGAGGCTAATGAAAAACTGTTTTTT.

The chain employs TRBV19 and TRBJ1-2; possibly TRBD1 for D (5 bases). Trimming cost V 1 base and J 4 bases, with 10 bases left between them. CDR1 is LNHDA, CDR2 SQIVND, per germline (reference sequence). This CDR3 has 14 residues. CDR3 nucleotides: TGTGCCAGTAGTATAGGGGGCTTCAGCTATGGCTACACCTTC. Translated: CASSIGGFSYGYTF.

The rearrangement uses TRBV5-4 and TRBJ1-4; the match to TRBD1 covers 10 bases. CDR3 size: 15 residues. Germline CDR1 reads SGHNT; CDR2 reads YYREEE (reference sequence). The J segment lost 8 bases and the V segment lost 1 base, leaving 5 bases of the junction unmatched. CDR3 amino acids: CASSLRGQGREKLFF. CDR3 bases: TGTGCCAGCAGCTTGAGGGGACAGGGGCGAGAAAAACTGTTTTTT. Drawing the rest from reference TRBV5-4 and TRBJ1-4, the complete variable domain is ETGVTQSPTHLIKTRGQQVTLRCSSQSGHNTVSWYQQALGQGPQFIFQYYREEENGRGNFPPRFSGLQFPNYSSELNVNALELDDSALYLCASSLRGQGREKLFFGSGTQLSVL.

This sequence joins TRBV5-5 and TRBJ1-2; D might be TRBD1 (5 bases). V shed 0 bases and J shed 4 bases, with 16 bases lying between them. CDR1 and CDR2 from the germline V gene are SGHKS and YYEKEE (reference sequence). This CDR3 is built from 16 residues. The CDR3 sequence is CASSLASQYGGYGYTF. The CDR3 DNA reads TGTGCCAGCAGCTTGGCCAGTCAATACGGGGGCTATGGCTACACCTTC.

The CDR3 nucleotides are TGCGCCAGCAGCTCTAGACAGGGGGGAAATGAAAAACTGTTTTTT. It encodes CASSSRQGGNEKLFF. J is TRBJ1-4 and V is TRBV5-1, with 9 bases identical to TRBD1. Trimming cost V 3 bases and J 5 bases; bases outside gene matches: 5. Germline CDR1 SGHRS, CDR2 YFSETQ. The CDR3 extends over 15 amino acids.

In this sample, this clone turned up once. V usage is TRBV9 and J usage is TRBJ1-1, with D maybe TRBD1 (6 bases). Trimming stripped 4 bases from V and 3 bases from J, with 16 bases between. The CDR3 extends over 15 amino acids. Germline values: CDR1 SGDLS, CDR2 YYNGEE. CDR3 loop: CASSPSGTTYTEAFF. The CDR3 DNA reads as TGTGCCAGCAGCCCCTCCGGGACAACTTACACTGAAGCTTTCTTT.

This clone was picked up a small number of times. This CDR3 reads CASSPELGYGYTF. CDR3 in DNA: TGTGCCAGCTCACCAGAACTGGGCTATGGCTACACCTTC. The chain employs TRBV18 and TRBJ1-2; the D is unclear. Trimming pared 2 bases from V and 4 bases from J, leaving 8 bases between. The germline V gene encodes CDR1 KGHSH and CDR2 LQKENI. The CDR3 has 13 residues. Filled out from reference TRBV18 and TRBJ1-2, the complete variable domain reads NAGVMQNPRHLVRRRGQEARLRCSPMKGHSHVYWYRQLPEEGLKFMVYLQKENIIDESGMPKERFSAEFPKEGPSILRIQQVVRGDSAAYFCASSPELGYGYTFGSGTRLTVV.

The V call is TRBV7-3, the J call TRBJ2-3; 8 nucleotides match TRBD2. V lost 8 bases, J lost 3 bases, and 4 bases stayed unmatched. The germline V gene has CDR1 SGHTA and CDR2 FQGTGA. This CDR3 is built from 13 residues. The CDR3 coding sequence is TGTGCCAGCGGGGTAGCGGGGACAGATACGCAGTATTTT. It is translated as CASGVAGTDTQYF.

The V and J genes are TRBV5-1 and TRBJ2-5, with D tentatively TRBD2 (6 bases). The CDR3 is 16 residues long. With 1 base removed from V and 1 base from J, the gap between germline ends came to 14 bases. CDR1 is SGHRS and CDR2 is YFSETQ in the germline V gene. The CDR3 protein is CASSLFSAGIQETQYF. The DNA for the CDR3 is TGCGCCAGCAGCTTGTTCTCGGCGGGAATCCAAGAGACCCAGTACTTC.

This chain links TRBV6-5 with TRBJ1-4, with a tentative D call TRBD1 (5 bases). This CDR3 has 15 residues. Deletions cut 2 bases from V and 5 bases from J, with 12 bases between. Germline V gives CDR1 MNHEY, CDR2 SVGAGI. CDR3 coding DNA: TGTGCCAGCAGTTACGGGGGGACGGGGAATGAAAAACTGTTTTTT. Its protein is CASSYGGTGNEKLFF.

J is TRBJ1-2 and V is TRBV9; no definite D call. The CDR3 is 14 residues long. V was cut by 4 bases and J by 4 bases, with 14 bases left in between. The germline gives CDR1 SGDLS, CDR2 YYNGEE. The chain's CDR3 is CASSSHVDTYGYTF. CDR3 DNA sequence: TGTGCCAGCAGCTCACATGTCGACACCTATGGCTACACCTTC. The full variable domain, in which reference TRBV9 and TRBJ1-2 provide the parts outside the CDR3, is DSGVTQTPKHLITATGQRVTLRCSPRSGDLSVYWYQQSLDQGLQFLIQYYNGEERAKGNILERFSAQQFPDLHSELNLSSLELGDSALYFCASSSHVDTYGYTFGSGTRLTVV.

This clone has just a few counts. The V call is TRBV5-6, the J call TRBJ2-3, with D maybe TRBD1 (5 bases). Germline CDR1 reads SGHDT; CDR2 reads YYEEEE. The CDR3 totals 13 residues. Trimming pared 4 bases from V and 4 bases from J, leaving 10 bases between. In DNA, the CDR3 is TGTGCCAGCAGCCCAGGACATTCAGATACGCAGTATTTT. This codes for CASSPGHSDTQYF.

This clone occurred a few times. The V call is TRBV18, the J call TRBJ2-1; 7 bases agree with TRBD2. V shed 3 bases, J shed 3 bases, and the junction held 5 bases outside the gene matches. This CDR3 has 15 amino acids. Germline V CDR1 and CDR2: KGHSH, LQKENI. CDR3 sequence reads: CASSPPSGVYNEQFF. In DNA form, the CDR3 reads TGTGCCAGCTCACCGCCTAGCGGAGTCTACAATGAGCAGTTCTTC. Variable domain in full (rest from reference TRBV18 and TRBJ2-1): NAGVMQNPRHLVRRRGQEARLRCSPMKGHSHVYWYRQLPEEGLKFMVYLQKENIIDESGMPKERFSAEFPKEGPSILRIQQVVRGDSAAYFCASSPPSGVYNEQFFGPGTRLTVL.

This sequence joins TRBV18 and TRBJ1-4; TRBD1 matches at 9 bases. The V gene end was trimmed by 3 bases and the J gene end by 4 bases; junction bases not matched to a gene: 3. The CDR3 has 15 amino acids. Germline V CDR1 and CDR2: KGHSH, LQKENI. The DNA for the CDR3 is TGTGCCAGCTCACCTCGGACAGGGGTTAATGAAAAACTGTTTTTT. This encodes CASSPRTGVNEKLFF.

The chain couples TRBV28 to TRBJ2-7; a possible D gene is TRBD2 (6 bases). The CDR3 extends over 12 amino acids. From germline, CDR1 is MDHEN and CDR2 SYDVKM. V was cut by 6 bases and J by 7 bases, with 13 bases left in between. The CDR3 region has the DNA TGTGCCAGCAGATTAGCGGACTTGGAGCAGTACTTC. It specifies CASRLADLEQYF.

The DNA of the CDR3 is TGCGCCAGCAGCTTTAACCGACCGGCAGAGACCCAGTACTTC. It yields the protein CASSFNRPAETQYF. V gene TRBV5-1 combines with J gene TRBJ2-5; no clear D gene. V lost 2 bases and J 4 bases, leaving 12 bases between the germline ends. This CDR3 region has 14 residues. Germline loops: CDR1 SGHRS, CDR2 YFSETQ.

The chain couples TRBV6-1 to TRBJ1-1; 7 bases are a match to TRBD1. V dropped 7 bases and J dropped 4; count of bases not matched to a gene: 6. The CDR3 is 13 residues long. Germline V gives CDR1 MNHNS, CDR2 SASEGT. The CDR3 reads CASIDRAGTEAFF. In DNA form, the CDR3 reads TGTGCCAGCATAGACAGGGCCGGCACTGAAGCTTTCTTT.

The chain links TRBV10-3 to TRBJ2-5; tentatively, D is TRBD2 (6 bases). CDR3 length: 12 amino acids. V was clipped by 8 bases and J by 0 bases, with 7 bases between them. Germline CDR1 ENHRY, CDR2 SYGVKD. CDR3 loop: CAIRRDQETQYF. The CDR3 coding sequence is TGTGCCATCCGGAGGGACCAAGAGACCCAGTACTTC.